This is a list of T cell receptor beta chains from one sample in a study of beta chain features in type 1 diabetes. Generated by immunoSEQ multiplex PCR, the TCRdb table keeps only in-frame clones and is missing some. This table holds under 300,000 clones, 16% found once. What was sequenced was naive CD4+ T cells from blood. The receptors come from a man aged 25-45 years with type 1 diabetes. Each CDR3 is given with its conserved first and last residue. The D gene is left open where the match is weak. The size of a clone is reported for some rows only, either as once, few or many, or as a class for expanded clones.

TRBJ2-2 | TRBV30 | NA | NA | TGTGCCTGGAAGGCTAGCGGAGGGGGAACCGGGGAGCTGTTTTTT | CAWKASGGGTGELFF
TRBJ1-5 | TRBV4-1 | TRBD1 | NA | TGCGCCAGCAGCCAAGACCGGGGACAGGGCAGCAATCAGCCCCAGCATTTT | CASSQDRGQGSNQPQHF
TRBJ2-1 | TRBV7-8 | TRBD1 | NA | TGTGCCAGCAGCTTCCGGGACAGGGGCAATGAGCAGTTCTTC | CASSFRDRGNEQFF
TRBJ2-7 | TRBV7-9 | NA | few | TGTGCCAGCAGCTTAGCGGTGGGCGAGCAGTACTTC | CASSLAVGEQYF
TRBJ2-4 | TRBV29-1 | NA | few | TGCAGCGTTGTATCTCAGGAGAGGGGCATTCAGTACTTC | CSVVSQERGIQYF
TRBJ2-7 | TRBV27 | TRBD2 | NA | TGTGCCAGCAGTTCCCGGCCGGGACTAGCGGGAGAATCCTACGAGCAGTACTTC | CASSSRPGLAGESYEQYF
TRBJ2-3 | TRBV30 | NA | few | TGTGCCTGGAGCGCAGGGGGGAGAGCGACAGATACGCAGTATTTT | CAWSAGGRATDTQYF
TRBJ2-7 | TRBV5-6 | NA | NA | TGTGCCAGCAGCTTGGGCTACGAGCAGTACTTC | CASSLGYEQYF
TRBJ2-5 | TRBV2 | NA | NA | TGTGCCAGCAGTCCCTTCGATTACAGGGTCGAAGAGACCCAGTACTTC | CASSPFDYRVEETQYF
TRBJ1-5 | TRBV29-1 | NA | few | TGCAGCGTGAGGGAGAGTACTAGCAATCAGCCCCAGCATTTT | CSVRESTSNQPQHF
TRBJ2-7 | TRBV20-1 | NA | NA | TGCAGTGCTAGATCGTCTGGGGAGCAGTACTTC | CSARSSGEQYF
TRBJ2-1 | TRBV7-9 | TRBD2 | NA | TGTGCCAGCAGCCCCGTACCCGCTAGCGGGAGGGCAGATGAGCAGTTCTTC | CASSPVPASGRADEQFF
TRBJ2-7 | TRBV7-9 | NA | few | TGTGCCAGCAGCCGGGCCTACGAGCAGTACTTC | CASSRAYEQYF
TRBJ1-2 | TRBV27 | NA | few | TGTGCCAGCAGTCCACGTCCAGGTGGAGACTATGGCTACACCTTC | CASSPRPGGDYGYTF
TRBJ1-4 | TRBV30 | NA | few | TGTGCCTGGGCGTCTAATGAAAAACTGTTTTTT | CAWASNEKLFF
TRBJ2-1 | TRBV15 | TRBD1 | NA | TGTGCCACCAGGCCGGGACAGGGAAGATACAATGAGCAGTTCTTC | CATRPGQGRYNEQFF
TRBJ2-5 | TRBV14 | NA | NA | TGTGCCAGCAGCCAGTACGTTGGGGGACCTGTGAAGACCCAGTACTTC | CASSQYVGGPVKTQYF
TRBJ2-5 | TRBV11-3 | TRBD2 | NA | TGTGCCAGCGGAAGTAGCGGGAGAGATGGTGAGACCCAGTACTTC | CASGSSGRDGETQYF